This T cell receptor beta chain is from a study of blood T cell repertoires in COVID-19. Study information: Donors in the United States, Italy and Spain gave samples during acute or convalescent COVID-19. The cDNA or gDNA used as material had been derived from T cells, B-cell-depleted T cells, or PBMCs.

The table came from immunoSEQ multiplex PCR; TCRdb's copy has only in-frame clones and leaves some out. This sample carries hundreds of thousands of clones, 70% to 90% of them seen once, and the ten largest clones take around 3%. The V gene end was trimmed by 6 bases and the J gene end by 0 bases; junction bases not matched to a gene: 6. The CDR3 loop spans 16 amino acids. Germline V gives CDR1 LGHNT, CDR2 FRNRAP. The sequenced material came from peripheral blood. V usage is TRBV12-5 and J usage is TRBJ1-3, with TRBD1 matching over 9 bases. The clonotype comes from a man younger than 35 with active or convalescent COVID-19. CDR3 loop: CASGKKGQGSGNTIYF. The CDR3 DNA follows: TGTGCTAGTGGCAAGAAGGGACAGGGCTCTGGAAACACCATATATTTT.